This section outlines one TCR beta chain sequence together with its context. The germline V gene has CDR1 SNHLY and CDR2 FYNNEI. The CDR3 is 14 amino acids. With V trimmed by 8 bases and J by 4 bases, 7 bases remained unmatched. In the authors' workflow: Amplification from reference gene primers served as the basis for estimated nucleated cell counts. Clones were sequenced by immunoSEQ multiplex PCR, and TCRdb holds only the in-frame ones, with some missing. V, J and clone size derive from that table, while D and trimming were established from the DNA sequence. The sample holds fewer than 200,000 clones, 89% seen once. The data were taken from a study of blood T cell repertoires in COVID-19. Overall study context: Spain, Italy and the United States supplied samples that represented acute and convalescent COVID-19. The analysed material was cDNA or gDNA that came from T cells, B-cell-depleted T cells, or PBMCs.

Sequenced input: peripheral blood. The chain has TRBV2 and TRBJ2-2, with 7 bases lining up with TRBD1. This receptor was identified in a man aged 18-30 years who had recovered from COVID-19. CDR3 coding DNA: TGTGCCAGCGGGGGACAGCCAACCACCGGGGAGCTGTTTTTT. It codes for CASGGQPTTGELFF.